The sequence of this TCR beta chain was determined in a study of T-cell memory formation after mild COVID-19. Study-wide background: Clusters were largely donor specific. Whole-study results and caveats: The study found contracting CD4+ clones mainly in CM and EM and contracting CD8+ clones in EMRA. Memory from before infection featured some responding clones, which suggests cross-reactive memory joined. The second-wave clones peaking on day 37 were not confirmed as SARS-CoV-2-specific.

From germline, CDR1 is SGHNT and CDR2 YYREEE (reference sequence). Trimming cost V 0 bases and J 5 bases; bases outside gene matches: 4. The CDR3 is made up of 14 amino acids. This clonotype was found a few times. Antigen unknown. TCRdb reprocessed the 5' RACE reads with MiXCR, giving one entry per CDR3 protein. The sample holds 150,000 to 200,000 distinct CDR3 sequences, approximately 10% seen once. The chain couples TRBV5-4 to TRBJ2-7; 8 nucleotides match TRBD1. The TCR comes from a young man who had mild COVID-19 (a few samples of this study predate the infection). Cell type and time point are not known. Sequenced sample: PBMCs or a T cell subset sorted from them (not recorded which). The CDR3 spells CASSLDRGINEQYF. The CDR3 nucleotides read TGTGCCAGCAGCTTGGACAGGGGGATAAACGAGCAGTACTTC.